This TCR beta chain stems from a study of human T cells and chemical hapten exposure. The wider study: Scalp application of diphenylcyclopropenone was performed weekly in patients across the entire roughly 23-week study.

One entry per CDR3 protein results from TCRdb running MiXCR on the RACE reads. The sample shows about 380,000 distinct CDR3 sequences, less than 6.5% of them seen only once. The V and J ends lost 4 bases and 6 bases respectively, with 13 bases between them. CDR1 and CDR2 (germline): GTSNPN, SVGIG (reference sequence). CDR3 length equals 12 residues. The time point was: pre-sensitization, week 0. Stated treatment: therapeutic diphenylcyclopropenone sensitization with weekly scalp DPC. This clonotype has ten or more counts. The material was whole blood, obtained in connection with sensitization to the hapten diphenylcyclopropenone (DPC). The rearrangement uses TRBV30 and TRBJ2-7, with D unresolved. The clonotype originates from a woman aged 50 to 65 with alopecia areata. Some clones in this sample may be carry-over from other donors' samples. The CDR3 spells CAWNPPVGEQYF. The CDR3 bases are TGTGCCTGGAACCCCCCGGTGGGCGAGCAGTACTTC. The variable domain in full, with the rest retrieved from reference TRBV30 and TRBJ2-7, is SQTIHQWPATLVQPVGSPLSLECTVEGTSNPNLYWYRQAAGRGLQLLFYSVGIGQISSEVPQNLSASRPQDRQFILSSKKLLLSDSGFYLCAWNPPVGEQYFGPGTRLTVT.